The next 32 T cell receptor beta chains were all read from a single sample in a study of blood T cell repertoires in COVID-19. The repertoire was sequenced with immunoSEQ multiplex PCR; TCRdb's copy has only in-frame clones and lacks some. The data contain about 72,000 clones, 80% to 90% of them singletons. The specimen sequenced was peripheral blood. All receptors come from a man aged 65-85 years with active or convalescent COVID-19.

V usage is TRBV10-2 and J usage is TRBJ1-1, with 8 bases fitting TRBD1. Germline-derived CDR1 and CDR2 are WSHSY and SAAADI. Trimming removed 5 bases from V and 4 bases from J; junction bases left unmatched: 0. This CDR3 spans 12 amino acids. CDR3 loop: CASSQGATEAFF. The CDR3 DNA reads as TGCGCCAGCAGTCAGGGGGCCACTGAAGCTTTCTTT.

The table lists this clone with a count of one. In DNA, the CDR3 is TGTGCCAGCAGCCAAGGGGAGGGCCAGGGAACTAGGAATGAGCAGTTCTTC. Residues: CASSQGEGQGTRNEQFF. The chain links TRBV4-2 to TRBJ2-1; TRBD2 matches at 7 bases. The V gene's germline CDR1 is LGHNA and CDR2 YNFKEQ. J gave up 7 bases and V 1 base, and 13 bases lay outside the gene matches. This CDR3 is 17 amino acids long.

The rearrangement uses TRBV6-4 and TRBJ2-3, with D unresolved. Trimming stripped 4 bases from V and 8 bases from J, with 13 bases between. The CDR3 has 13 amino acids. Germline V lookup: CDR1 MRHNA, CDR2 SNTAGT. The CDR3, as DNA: TGTGCCAGCAGTGGAAACATTCGTGGTACGCAGTATTTT. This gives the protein CASSGNIRGTQYF.

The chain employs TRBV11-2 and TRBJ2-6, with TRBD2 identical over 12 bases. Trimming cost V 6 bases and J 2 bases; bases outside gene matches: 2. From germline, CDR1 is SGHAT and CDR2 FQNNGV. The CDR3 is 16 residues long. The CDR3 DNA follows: TGTGCCAGCAGGAGACTAGCGGGAGCTGGGGCCAACGTCCTGACTTTC. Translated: CASRRLAGAGANVLTF.

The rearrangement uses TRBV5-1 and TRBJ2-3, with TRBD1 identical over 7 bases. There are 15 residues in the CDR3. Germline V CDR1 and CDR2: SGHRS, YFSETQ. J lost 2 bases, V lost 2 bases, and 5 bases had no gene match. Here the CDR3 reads CASSFGTDNTDTQYF. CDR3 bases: TGCGCCAGCAGCTTCGGGACAGACAACACAGATACGCAGTATTTT.

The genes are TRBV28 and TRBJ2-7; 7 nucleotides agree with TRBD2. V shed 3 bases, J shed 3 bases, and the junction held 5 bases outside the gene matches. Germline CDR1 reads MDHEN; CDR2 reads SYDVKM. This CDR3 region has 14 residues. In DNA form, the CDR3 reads TGTGCCAGCAGTTTCGAAGGCGGGAGCTACGAGCAGTACTTC. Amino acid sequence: CASSFEGGSYEQYF.

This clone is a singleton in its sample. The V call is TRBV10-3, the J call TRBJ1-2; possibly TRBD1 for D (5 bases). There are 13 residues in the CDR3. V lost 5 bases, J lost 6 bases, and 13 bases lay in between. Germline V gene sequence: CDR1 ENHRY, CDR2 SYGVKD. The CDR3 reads CAISFRDGDGYTF. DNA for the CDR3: TGTGCCATCAGTTTCAGGGATGGGGATGGCTACACCTTC.

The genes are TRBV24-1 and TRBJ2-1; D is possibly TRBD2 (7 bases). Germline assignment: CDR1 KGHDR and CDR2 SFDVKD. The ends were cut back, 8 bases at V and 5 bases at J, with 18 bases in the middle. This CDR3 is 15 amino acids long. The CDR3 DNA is TGTGCCACCACTCGAGGGGGGGCGGGCGACAATGAGCAGTTCTTC. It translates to CATTRGGAGDNEQFF.

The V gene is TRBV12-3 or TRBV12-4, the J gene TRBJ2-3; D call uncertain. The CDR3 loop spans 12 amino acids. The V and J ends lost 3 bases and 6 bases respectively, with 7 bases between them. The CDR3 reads CASSFFGDTQYF. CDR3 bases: TGTGCCAGCAGTTTCTTCGGGGATACGCAGTATTTT.

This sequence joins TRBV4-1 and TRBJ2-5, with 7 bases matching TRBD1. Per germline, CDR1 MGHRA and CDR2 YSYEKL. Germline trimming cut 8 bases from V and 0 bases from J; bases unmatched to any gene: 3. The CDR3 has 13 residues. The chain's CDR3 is CASSTGHQETQYF. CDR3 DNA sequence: TGCGCCAGCTCGACAGGGCACCAAGAGACCCAGTACTTC.

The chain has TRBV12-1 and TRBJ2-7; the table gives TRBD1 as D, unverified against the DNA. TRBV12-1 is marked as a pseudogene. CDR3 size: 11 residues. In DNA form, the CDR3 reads TGTGCCAGCAGCCCAGGCTACGAGCAGTACTTC. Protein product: CASSPGYEQYF.

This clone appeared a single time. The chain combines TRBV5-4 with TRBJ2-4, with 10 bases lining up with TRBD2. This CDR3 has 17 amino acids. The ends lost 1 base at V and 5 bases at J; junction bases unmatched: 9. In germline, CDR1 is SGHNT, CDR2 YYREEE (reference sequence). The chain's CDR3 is CASSLSSGRGEENIQYF. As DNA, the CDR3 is TGTGCCAGCAGCTTGTCAAGCGGGAGGGGTGAGGAAAACATTCAGTACTTC.

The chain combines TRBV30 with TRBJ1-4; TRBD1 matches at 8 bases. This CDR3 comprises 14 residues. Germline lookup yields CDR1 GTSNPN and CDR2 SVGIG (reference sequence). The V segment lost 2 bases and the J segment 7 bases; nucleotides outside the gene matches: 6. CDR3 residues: CAWSPGQGSEKLFF. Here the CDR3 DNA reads TGTGCCTGGAGTCCCGGACAGGGTTCTGAAAAACTGTTTTTT.

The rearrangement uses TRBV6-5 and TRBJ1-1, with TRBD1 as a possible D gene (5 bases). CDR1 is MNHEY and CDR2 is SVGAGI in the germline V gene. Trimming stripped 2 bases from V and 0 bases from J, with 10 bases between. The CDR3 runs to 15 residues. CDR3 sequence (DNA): TGTGCCAGCAGTTACGGGGCAGCCGTGAACACTGAAGCTTTCTTT. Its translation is CASSYGAAVNTEAFF.

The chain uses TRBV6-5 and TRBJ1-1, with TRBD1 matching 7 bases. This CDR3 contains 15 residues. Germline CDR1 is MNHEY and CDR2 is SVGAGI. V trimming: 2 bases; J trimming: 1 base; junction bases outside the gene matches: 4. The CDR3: CASSYGGQPNTEAFF. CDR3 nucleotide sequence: TGTGCCAGCAGTTACGGGGGACAGCCGAACACTGAAGCTTTCTTT.

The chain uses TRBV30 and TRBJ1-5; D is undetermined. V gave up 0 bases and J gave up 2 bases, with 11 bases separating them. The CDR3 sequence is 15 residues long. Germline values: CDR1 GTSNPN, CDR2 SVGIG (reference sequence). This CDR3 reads CAWSVRGGGNQPQHF. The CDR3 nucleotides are TGTGCCTGGAGTGTACGAGGAGGAGGCAATCAGCCCCAGCATTTT. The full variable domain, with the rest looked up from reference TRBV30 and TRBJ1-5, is SQTIHQWPATLVQPVGSPLSLECTVEGTSNPNLYWYRQAAGRGLQLLFYSVGIGQISSEVPQNLSASRPQDRQFILSSKKLLLSDSGFYLCAWSVRGGGNQPQHFGDGTRLSIL.

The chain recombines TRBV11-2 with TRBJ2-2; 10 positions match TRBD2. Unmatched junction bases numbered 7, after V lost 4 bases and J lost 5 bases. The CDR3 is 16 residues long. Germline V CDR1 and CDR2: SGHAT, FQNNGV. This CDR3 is CASSSRGAGGTGELFF. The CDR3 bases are TGTGCCAGCAGCTCCCGGGGAGCGGGAGGGACCGGGGAGCTGTTTTTT. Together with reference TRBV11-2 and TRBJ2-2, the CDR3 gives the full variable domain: EAGVAQSPRYKIIEKRQSVAFWCNPISGHATLYWYQQILGQGPKLLIQFQNNGVVDDSQLPKDRFSAERLKGVDSTLKIQPAKLEDSAVYLCASSSRGAGGTGELFFGEGSRLTVL.

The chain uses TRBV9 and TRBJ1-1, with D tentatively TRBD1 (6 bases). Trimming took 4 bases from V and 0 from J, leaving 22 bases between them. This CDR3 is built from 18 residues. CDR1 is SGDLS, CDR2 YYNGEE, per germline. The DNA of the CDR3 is TGTGCCAGCAGCAATCAGATAAACCCGGGACATCTGAACACTGAAGCTTTCTTT. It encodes CASSNQINPGHLNTEAFF.

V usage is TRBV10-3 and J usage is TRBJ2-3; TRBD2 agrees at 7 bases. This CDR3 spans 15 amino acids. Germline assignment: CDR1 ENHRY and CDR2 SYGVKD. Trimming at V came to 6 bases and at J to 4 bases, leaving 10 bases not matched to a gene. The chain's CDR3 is CAIRQAGLRADTQYF. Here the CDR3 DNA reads TGTGCCATCAGACAAGCGGGGCTAAGGGCAGATACGCAGTATTTT.

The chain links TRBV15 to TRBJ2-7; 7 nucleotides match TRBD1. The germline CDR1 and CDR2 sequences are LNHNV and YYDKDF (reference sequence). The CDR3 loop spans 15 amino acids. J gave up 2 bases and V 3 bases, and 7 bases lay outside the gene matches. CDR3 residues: CATSSPGQRTYEQYF. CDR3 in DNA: TGTGCCACCAGCAGTCCGGGACAGAGAACCTACGAGCAGTACTTC. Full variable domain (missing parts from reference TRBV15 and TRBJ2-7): DAMVIQNPRYQVTQFGKPVTLSCSQTLNHNVMYWYQQKSSQAPKLLFHYYDKDFNNEADTPDNFQSRRPNTSFCFLDIRSPGLGDTAMYLCATSSPGQRTYEQYFGPGTRLTVT.

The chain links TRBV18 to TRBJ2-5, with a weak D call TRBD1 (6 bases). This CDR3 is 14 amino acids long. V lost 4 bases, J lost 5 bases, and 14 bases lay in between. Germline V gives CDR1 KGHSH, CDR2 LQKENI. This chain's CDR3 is CASSRTVQMETQYF. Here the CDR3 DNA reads TGTGCCAGCTCACGGACAGTTCAAATGGAGACCCAGTACTTC. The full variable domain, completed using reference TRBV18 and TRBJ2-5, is NAGVMQNPRHLVRRRGQEARLRCSPMKGHSHVYWYRQLPEEGLKFMVYLQKENIIDESGMPKERFSAEFPKEGPSILRIQQVVRGDSAAYFCASSRTVQMETQYFGPGTRLLVL.

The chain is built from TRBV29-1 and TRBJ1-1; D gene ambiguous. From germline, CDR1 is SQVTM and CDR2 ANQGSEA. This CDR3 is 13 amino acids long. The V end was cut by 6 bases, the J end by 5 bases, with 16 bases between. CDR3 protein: CSVAGRDLTEAFF. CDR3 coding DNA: TGCAGCGTCGCTGGGCGTGACCTAACTGAAGCTTTCTTT.

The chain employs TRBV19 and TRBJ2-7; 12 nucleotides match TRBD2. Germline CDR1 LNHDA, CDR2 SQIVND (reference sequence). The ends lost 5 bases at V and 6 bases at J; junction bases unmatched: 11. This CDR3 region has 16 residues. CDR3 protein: CASSETSGRLAGEQYF. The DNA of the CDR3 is TGTGCCAGTAGTGAGACTAGCGGGAGACTCGCGGGCGAGCAGTACTTC.

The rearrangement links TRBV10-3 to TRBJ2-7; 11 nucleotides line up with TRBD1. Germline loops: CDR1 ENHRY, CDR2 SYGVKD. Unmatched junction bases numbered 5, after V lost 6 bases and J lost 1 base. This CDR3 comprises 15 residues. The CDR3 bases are TGTGCCATCAGATCCGGGACAGGGGGGTCCTACGAGCAGTACTTC. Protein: CAIRSGTGGSYEQYF.

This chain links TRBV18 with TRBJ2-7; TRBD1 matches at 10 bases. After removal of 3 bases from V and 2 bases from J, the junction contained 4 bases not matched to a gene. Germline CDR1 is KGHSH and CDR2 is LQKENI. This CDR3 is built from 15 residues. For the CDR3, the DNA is TGTGCCAGCTCACCCGGACAGGGGGGCCCCTACGAGCAGTACTTC. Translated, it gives CASSPGQGGPYEQYF.

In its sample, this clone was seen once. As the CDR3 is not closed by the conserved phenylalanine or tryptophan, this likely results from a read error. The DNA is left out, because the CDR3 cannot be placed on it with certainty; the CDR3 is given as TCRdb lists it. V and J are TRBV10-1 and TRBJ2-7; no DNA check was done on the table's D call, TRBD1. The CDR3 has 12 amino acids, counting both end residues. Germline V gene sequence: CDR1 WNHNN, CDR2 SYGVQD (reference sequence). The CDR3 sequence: CASRHRDRGTQG.

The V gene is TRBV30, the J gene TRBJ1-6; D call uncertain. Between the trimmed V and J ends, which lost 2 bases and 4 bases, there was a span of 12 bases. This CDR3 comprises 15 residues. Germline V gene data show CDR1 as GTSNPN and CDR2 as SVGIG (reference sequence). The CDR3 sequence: CAWSLPPSYNSPLHF. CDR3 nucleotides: TGTGCCTGGAGTCTCCCACCCAGTTATAATTCACCCCTCCACTTT.

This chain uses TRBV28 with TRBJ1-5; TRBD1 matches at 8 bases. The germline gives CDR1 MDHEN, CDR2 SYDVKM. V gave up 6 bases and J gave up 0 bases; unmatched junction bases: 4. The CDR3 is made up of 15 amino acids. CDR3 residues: CASSRGQASNQPQHF. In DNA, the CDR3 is TGTGCCAGCAGCAGGGGACAGGCTAGCAATCAGCCCCAGCATTTT.

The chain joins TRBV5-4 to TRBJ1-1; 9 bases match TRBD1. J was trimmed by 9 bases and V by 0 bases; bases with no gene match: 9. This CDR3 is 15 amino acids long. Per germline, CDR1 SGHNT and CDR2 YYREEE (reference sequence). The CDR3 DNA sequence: TGTGCCAGCAGCTTGGAGTCTGGACAGGGGACTCAAGCTTTCTTT. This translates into CASSLESGQGTQAFF. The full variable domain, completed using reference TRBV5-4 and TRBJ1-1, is ETGVTQSPTHLIKTRGQQVTLRCSSQSGHNTVSWYQQALGQGPQFIFQYYREEENGRGNFPPRFSGLQFPNYSSELNVNALELDDSALYLCASSLESGQGTQAFFGQGTRLTVV.

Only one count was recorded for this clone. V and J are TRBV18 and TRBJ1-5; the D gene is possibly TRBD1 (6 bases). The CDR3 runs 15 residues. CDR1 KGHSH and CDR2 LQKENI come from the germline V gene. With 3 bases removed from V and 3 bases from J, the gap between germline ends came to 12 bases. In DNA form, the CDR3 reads TGTGCCAGCTCACCCACTGGACAGCACAATCAGCCCCAGCATTTT. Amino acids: CASSPTGQHNQPQHF.

CDR3 DNA: TGTGCCAGCCGAGCGGGACGGACAACTAATGAAAAACTGTTTTTT. Translation: CASRAGRTTNEKLFF. The V and J genes are TRBV19 and TRBJ1-4, with D perhaps matching TRBD1 (5 bases). V gave up 9 bases and J gave up 0 bases, with 14 bases separating them. Germline V gene sequence: CDR1 LNHDA, CDR2 SQIVND (reference sequence). The CDR3 is made up of 15 amino acids.

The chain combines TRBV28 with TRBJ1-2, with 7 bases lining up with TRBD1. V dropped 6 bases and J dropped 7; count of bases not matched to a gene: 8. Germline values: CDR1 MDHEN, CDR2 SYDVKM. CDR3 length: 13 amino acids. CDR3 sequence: CASRAQQGFGYTF. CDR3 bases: TGTGCCAGCAGGGCCCAACAGGGGTTTGGCTACACCTTC.